One and the same sample provided the 27 T cell receptor beta chains below, sequenced in a study of blood T cell repertoires in COVID-19. TCRdb's table, derived via immunoSEQ multiplex PCR, lists solely in-frame clones and lacks some. Among over 200,000 clones listed, around 87% were seen once. The sequencing input was peripheral blood. The receptors here all came from a woman in her fifties or sixties with acute or convalescent COVID-19.

The chain joins TRBV2 to TRBJ2-7; 11 nucleotides match TRBD2. The junction had 6 bases not matched to a gene; V was cut back by 7 bases and J by 7 bases. Looked up from germline, CDR1 is SNHLY and CDR2 is FYNNEI. The CDR3 runs to 13 residues. The CDR3 DNA follows: TGTGCCAGCACAACTAGCGGGAGCGGGGAGCAGTACTTC. This translates into CASTTSGSGEQYF.

The rearrangement uses TRBV6-2 or TRBV6-3 and TRBJ2-7; 11 nucleotides match TRBD2. V lost 4 bases to trimming and J lost 4 bases; unmatched junction nucleotides: 12. The germline CDR1 and CDR2 sequences are MNHEY and SVGEGT. The CDR3 has 17 amino acids. CDR3 amino acids: CASSFGTSGGAQYEQYF. CDR3 coding DNA: TGTGCCAGCAGTTTTGGGACTAGCGGAGGGGCTCAGTACGAGCAGTACTTC.

The chain carries TRBV28 and TRBJ2-7; the D gene is possibly TRBD1 (6 bases). Per germline, CDR1 MDHEN and CDR2 SYDVKM. The CDR3 runs to 15 residues. The ends were cut back, 6 bases at V and 7 bases at J, with 22 bases in the middle. DNA for the CDR3: TGTGCCAGCAGATCGACAGGTCTCCTACTCGGAGAGCAGTACTTC. Encoded protein: CASRSTGLLLGEQYF.

This clone has only one observation. The CDR3 DNA follows: TGCAGCGTTTCACAAGGAGCTGGTGACGGGTACACTGAAGCTTTCTTT. Its translation: CSVSQGAGDGYTEAFF. V gene TRBV29-1 combines with J gene TRBJ1-1; the D is unclear. CDR1 is SQVTM and CDR2 is ANQGSEA in the germline V gene. The CDR3 runs 16 residues. Trimming removed 5 bases from V and 3 bases from J, with 22 bases in between.

The chain links TRBV28 to TRBJ2-2, with 10 bases that match TRBD1. Germline V gives CDR1 MDHEN, CDR2 SYDVKM. With 10 bases clipped from V and 3 bases from J, the junction kept 5 bases outside the gene matches. The CDR3 runs 14 residues. The CDR3 bases are TGTGCCACCCCTGGACAGGGGGACACCGGGGAGCTGTTTTTT. As protein: CATPGQGDTGELFF.

The rearrangement joins TRBV6-2 or TRBV6-3 to TRBJ2-1; D is perhaps TRBD1 (6 bases). Germline V gene lookup returns CDR1 MNHEY and CDR2 SVGEGT. The CDR3 loop spans 15 amino acids. The V end lost 5 bases, the J end lost 0 bases, and 11 bases lay between the germline ends. The CDR3: CASSRGQRSYNEQFF. CDR3 bases: TGTGCCAGCAGTCGCGGACAGCGCTCCTACAATGAGCAGTTCTTC.

This chain links TRBV25-1 with TRBJ2-7; D gene ambiguous. Trimming left V 3 bases short and J 2 bases short, with 8 bases between. The CDR3 runs to 13 residues. Germline assignment: CDR1 MGHDK and CDR2 SYGVNS. The CDR3 nucleotides read TGTGCCAGCAGTGATTCCCCTGCCTACGAGCAGTACTTC. Translation: CASSDSPAYEQYF.

The chain employs TRBV29-1 and TRBJ2-7, with D perhaps TRBD2 (6 bases). The germline V gene encodes CDR1 SQVTM and CDR2 ANQGSEA. V gave up 2 bases and J gave up 2 bases, with 13 bases separating them. The CDR3 has 14 residues. This chain's CDR3 is CSVEIPGRPYEQYF. The CDR3 DNA reads TGCAGCGTTGAAATTCCAGGGAGGCCCTACGAGCAGTACTTC.

This clone has only one observation. The V gene is TRBV21-1, the J gene TRBJ1-4; the table's D call TRBD1 went unverified against the DNA. TRBV21-1 is noted as a pseudogene. The CDR3 covers 14 residues. Here the CDR3 DNA reads TGTGCCAGCAGCACCCGGACAGACAATGAAAAACTGTTTTTT. It codes for CASSTRTDNEKLFF.

This chain uses TRBV5-1 with TRBJ1-5; 7 bases fit TRBD1. Germline loops: CDR1 SGHRS, CDR2 YFSETQ. The CDR3 covers 17 residues. V trimming: 1 base; J trimming: 3 bases; junction bases outside the gene matches: 10. The CDR3 sequence: CASSLTGANAPNQPQHF. In nucleotides, the CDR3 is TGCGCCAGCAGCTTGACAGGGGCCAACGCCCCCAATCAGCCCCAGCATTTT.

The rearrangement joins TRBV2 to TRBJ2-7, with D perhaps matching TRBD1 (6 bases). The CDR3 spans 14 residues. Trimming took 4 bases from V and 0 from J, leaving 10 bases between them. Per the germline V gene, CDR1 is SNHLY and CDR2 is FYNNEI. CDR3 amino acids: CASSVGTHSYEQYF. The CDR3 nucleotides are TGTGCCAGCAGTGTCGGGACACACTCCTACGAGCAGTACTTC.

The V call is TRBV6-5, the J call TRBJ1-4; tentative D call: TRBD1 (6 bases). V lost 6 bases and J lost 4, with 15 bases in between. CDR1 and CDR2 (germline): MNHEY, SVGAGI. This CDR3 contains 15 residues. This chain's CDR3 is CASSQRGGGNEKLFF. The CDR3 nucleotides read TGTGCCAGCAGCCAGCGGGGAGGGGGTAATGAAAAACTGTTTTTT.

The V call is TRBV7-6, the J call TRBJ2-2; 9 bases map to TRBD2. The ends lost 6 bases at V and 4 bases at J; junction bases unmatched: 6. The CDR3 loop spans 15 amino acids. Per the germline V gene, CDR1 is SGHVS and CDR2 is FNYEAQ. The CDR3 sequence is CASRFSGSFTGELFF. For the CDR3, the DNA is TGTGCCAGCAGATTTAGCGGGAGCTTCACCGGGGAGCTGTTTTTT.

The V call is TRBV7-6, the J call TRBJ2-3; 10 nucleotides match TRBD2. The ends lost 5 bases at V and 6 bases at J; junction bases unmatched: 11. Germline V lookup: CDR1 SGHVS, CDR2 FNYEAQ. The CDR3 is made up of 16 amino acids. CDR3 protein: CASSPRSGRAADTQYF. CDR3 coding DNA: TGTGCCAGCAGCCCCCGAAGCGGGAGGGCCGCCGATACGCAGTATTTT. The entire variable domain, with the rest obtained from reference TRBV7-6 and TRBJ2-3, is as follows: GAGVSQSPRYKVTKRGQDVALRCDPISGHVSLYWYRQALGQGPEFLTYFNYEAQQDKSGLPNDRFSAERPEGSISTLTIQRTEQRDSAMYRCASSPRSGRAADTQYFGPGTRLTVL.

This clone appeared a single time. V gene TRBV15 combines with J gene TRBJ2-3, with D uncertain. V lost 0 bases to trimming and J lost 4 bases, with 8 bases between them. The CDR3 runs to 14 residues. The V gene's germline CDR1 is LNHNV and CDR2 YYDKDF (reference sequence). The CDR3 region has the DNA TGTGCCACCAGCAGAGATATTCCCCCAGATACGCAGTATTTT. It translates to CATSRDIPPDTQYF.

V gene TRBV2 combines with J gene TRBJ1-5, with 8 bases fitting TRBD1. The CDR3 length is 15 residues. The germline CDR1 and CDR2 sequences are SNHLY and FYNNEI. The V segment lost 5 bases and the J segment 0 bases; nucleotides outside the gene matches: 3. CDR3 in DNA: TGTGCCAGCAGTCGACAGGGGACTAGCAATCAGCCCCAGCATTTT. It yields the protein CASSRQGTSNQPQHF.

The rearrangement links TRBV28 to TRBJ2-2; maybe TRBD1 (6 bases). V was cut by 9 bases and J by 4 bases, with 12 bases left in between. Germline V gene data show CDR1 as MDHEN and CDR2 as SYDVKM. The CDR3 covers 13 residues. The CDR3 sequence: CASTGQSTGELFF. CDR3 nucleotide sequence: TGTGCCAGTACAGGGCAGAGCACCGGGGAGCTGTTTTTT.

The chain employs TRBV28 and TRBJ1-4, with TRBD1 as a possible D gene (6 bases). V was clipped by 9 bases and J by 8 bases, with 19 bases between them. This CDR3 is built from 14 residues. Per germline, CDR1 MDHEN and CDR2 SYDVKM. Written as DNA, the CDR3 is TGTGCCAGTTATGGGGGGGGCGTTGGGGAAAAACTGTTTTTT. Amino acids: CASYGGGVGEKLFF. Using reference TRBV28 and TRBJ1-4 for the parts outside the CDR3, the full variable domain is DVKVTQSSRYLVKRTGEKVFLECVQDMDHENMFWYRQDPGLGLRLIYFSYDVKMKEKGDIPEGYSVSREKKERFSLILESASTNQTSMYLCASYGGGVGEKLFFGSGTQLSVL.

CDR3 region: CAIRQQNTEAFF. The CDR3 DNA is TGTGCCATCAGACAGCAGAACACTGAAGCTTTCTTT. The V and J genes are TRBV10-3 and TRBJ1-1; D call uncertain. Trimming left V 6 bases short and J 1 base short, with 6 bases between. Germline values: CDR1 ENHRY, CDR2 SYGVKD. CDR3 length: 12 amino acids.

J is TRBJ2-7 and V is TRBV27; 8 nucleotides line up with TRBD2. Germline V gene data show CDR1 as MNHEY and CDR2 as SMNVEV (reference sequence). The CDR3 sequence is 13 residues long. The trim removed 8 bases at V and 4 bases at J, leaving 7 bases unmatched. The CDR3, as DNA: TGTGCCAGCCGAGCGGGAGCTATATACGAGCAGTACTTC. This translates into CASRAGAIYEQYF.

The chain employs TRBV28 and TRBJ1-2; possible D gene TRBD1, 5 bases. This CDR3 contains 14 residues. Trimming cost V 2 bases and J 7 bases, with 14 bases left between them. The germline gives CDR1 MDHEN, CDR2 SYDVKM. The CDR3 region is CASSLGGAFGGYTF. CDR3 bases: TGTGCCAGCAGTTTAGGAGGGGCGTTTGGTGGCTACACCTTC.

This clone was detected once. The chain has TRBV18 and TRBJ2-1; TRBD2 matches at 12 bases. This CDR3 is built from 15 residues. Germline trimming cut 4 bases from V and 8 bases from J; bases unmatched to any gene: 6. In germline, CDR1 is KGHSH, CDR2 LQKENI. The CDR3 region has the DNA TGTGCCAGCTCACTCCGACTAGCGGGAGTGGATGAGCAGTTCTTC. It translates to CASSLRLAGVDEQFF.

The chain has TRBV5-8 and TRBJ1-3; the match to TRBD1 covers 11 bases. Per germline, CDR1 SGHTS and CDR2 YDEGEE. The length of the CDR3 is 16 residues. Trimming at V came to 4 bases and at J to 2 bases, leaving 5 bases not matched to a gene. The CDR3, as DNA: TGTGCCAGCAGCCTTAGGGGACAGGGGGCTGGAAACACCATATATTTT. It translates to CASSLRGQGAGNTIYF. The whole variable domain, remainder taken from reference TRBV5-8 and TRBJ1-3, is EAGVTQSPTHLIKTRGQQATLRCSPISGHTSVYWYQQALGLGLQFLLWYDEGEERNRGNFPPRFSGRQFPNYSSELNVNALELEDSALYLCASSLRGQGAGNTIYFGEGSWLTVV.

This chain uses TRBV9 with TRBJ1-2; no firm D call. Trimming left V 5 bases short and J 2 bases short, with 10 bases between. CDR1 is SGDLS, CDR2 YYNGEE, per germline. CDR3 size: 13 residues. The CDR3 loop reads CASSSGRNYGYTF. Written as DNA, the CDR3 is TGTGCCAGCAGTTCCGGGAGGAACTATGGCTACACCTTC.

The DNA for the CDR3 is TGTGCCAGCAGCGTGCGAGGGACCTACGAGCAGTACTTC. It codes for CASSVRGTYEQYF. This chain joins TRBV5-4 and TRBJ2-7, with TRBD2 as a possible D gene (5 bases). Trimming cost V 4 bases and J 2 bases, with 10 bases left between them. The germline V gene encodes CDR1 SGHNT and CDR2 YYREEE (reference sequence). The CDR3 loop spans 13 amino acids.

This clone was found once. This chain links TRBV28 with TRBJ2-3, with D possibly being TRBD2 (7 bases). This CDR3 spans 16 amino acids. Trimming removed 2 bases at V and 0 bases at J, with 12 bases between. Germline-derived CDR1 and CDR2 are MDHEN and SYDVKM. The chain's CDR3 is CASSLGGAASTDTQYF. The CDR3 region has the DNA TGTGCCAGCAGTTTAGGGGGGGCCGCTAGCACAGATACGCAGTATTTT.

This clone was counted between two and nine times. This chain links TRBV14 with TRBJ1-1; 8 nucleotides line up with TRBD1. The CDR3 runs to 14 residues. V was clipped by 5 bases and J by 2 bases; unmatched bases: 4. Germline CDR1 reads SGHDN; CDR2 reads FVKESK. CDR3 sequence (DNA): TGTGCCAGCAGCTATGGGACAGGTAACACTGAAGCTTTCTTT. This translates into CASSYGTGNTEAFF.